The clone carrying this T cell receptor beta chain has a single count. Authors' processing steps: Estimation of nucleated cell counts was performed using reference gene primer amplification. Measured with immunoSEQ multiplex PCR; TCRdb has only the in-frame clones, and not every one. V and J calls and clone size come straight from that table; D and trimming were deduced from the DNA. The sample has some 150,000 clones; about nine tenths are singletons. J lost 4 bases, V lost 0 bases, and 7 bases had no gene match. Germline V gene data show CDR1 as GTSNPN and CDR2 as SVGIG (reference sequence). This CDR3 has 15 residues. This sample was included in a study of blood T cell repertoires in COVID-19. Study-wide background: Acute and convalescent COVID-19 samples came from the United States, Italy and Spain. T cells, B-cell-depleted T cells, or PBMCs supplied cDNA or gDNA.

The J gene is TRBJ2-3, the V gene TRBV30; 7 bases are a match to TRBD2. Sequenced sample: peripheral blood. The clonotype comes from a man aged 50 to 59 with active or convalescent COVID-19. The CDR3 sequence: CAWSVIAGASDTQYF. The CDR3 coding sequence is TGTGCCTGGAGTGTAATTGCGGGAGCATCAGATACGCAGTATTTT. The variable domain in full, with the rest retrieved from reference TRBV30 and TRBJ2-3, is SQTIHQWPATLVQPVGSPLSLECTVEGTSNPNLYWYRQAAGRGLQLLFYSVGIGQISSEVPQNLSASRPQDRQFILSSKKLLLSDSGFYLCAWSVIAGASDTQYFGPGTRLTVL.